This T cell receptor beta chain was captured in a study of cytomegalovirus exposure and HLA in healthy donors. Study results and caveats: It was reported that the classifier diagnosed cytomegalovirus status with high specificity and sensitivity in both the original and validation cohorts. Roughly uniform depth of sequencing across donors was assumed in presence/absence analyses.

The CDR3 totals 13 residues. From germline, CDR1 is SGHNT and CDR2 YYREEE (reference sequence). A note on this clone: Its antigen remains unknown.

The donors (healthy individuals) were bone marrow donors. This PCR relied on a set of 60 Vbeta primers and 13 Jbeta primers. Using immunoSEQ multiplex PCR, the repertoire was profiled, and TCRdb retains in-frame clones only, with some absent. Of 150,000 or so clones listed, approximately 78% are singletons. The specimen sequenced was PBMCs. The gene calls are TRBV5-4 and TRBJ2-5; the D gene is possibly TRBD2 (5 bases). Gene TRBJ2-7 matches the end of the DNA better, so the J call may be wrong. The receptor was derived from a young man in good health and CMV-seropositive. This CDR3 is CASSLVGSPEQYF. The CDR3 DNA reads as TGTGCCAGCAGCTTGGTGGGGAGCCCCGAGCAGTACTTC.